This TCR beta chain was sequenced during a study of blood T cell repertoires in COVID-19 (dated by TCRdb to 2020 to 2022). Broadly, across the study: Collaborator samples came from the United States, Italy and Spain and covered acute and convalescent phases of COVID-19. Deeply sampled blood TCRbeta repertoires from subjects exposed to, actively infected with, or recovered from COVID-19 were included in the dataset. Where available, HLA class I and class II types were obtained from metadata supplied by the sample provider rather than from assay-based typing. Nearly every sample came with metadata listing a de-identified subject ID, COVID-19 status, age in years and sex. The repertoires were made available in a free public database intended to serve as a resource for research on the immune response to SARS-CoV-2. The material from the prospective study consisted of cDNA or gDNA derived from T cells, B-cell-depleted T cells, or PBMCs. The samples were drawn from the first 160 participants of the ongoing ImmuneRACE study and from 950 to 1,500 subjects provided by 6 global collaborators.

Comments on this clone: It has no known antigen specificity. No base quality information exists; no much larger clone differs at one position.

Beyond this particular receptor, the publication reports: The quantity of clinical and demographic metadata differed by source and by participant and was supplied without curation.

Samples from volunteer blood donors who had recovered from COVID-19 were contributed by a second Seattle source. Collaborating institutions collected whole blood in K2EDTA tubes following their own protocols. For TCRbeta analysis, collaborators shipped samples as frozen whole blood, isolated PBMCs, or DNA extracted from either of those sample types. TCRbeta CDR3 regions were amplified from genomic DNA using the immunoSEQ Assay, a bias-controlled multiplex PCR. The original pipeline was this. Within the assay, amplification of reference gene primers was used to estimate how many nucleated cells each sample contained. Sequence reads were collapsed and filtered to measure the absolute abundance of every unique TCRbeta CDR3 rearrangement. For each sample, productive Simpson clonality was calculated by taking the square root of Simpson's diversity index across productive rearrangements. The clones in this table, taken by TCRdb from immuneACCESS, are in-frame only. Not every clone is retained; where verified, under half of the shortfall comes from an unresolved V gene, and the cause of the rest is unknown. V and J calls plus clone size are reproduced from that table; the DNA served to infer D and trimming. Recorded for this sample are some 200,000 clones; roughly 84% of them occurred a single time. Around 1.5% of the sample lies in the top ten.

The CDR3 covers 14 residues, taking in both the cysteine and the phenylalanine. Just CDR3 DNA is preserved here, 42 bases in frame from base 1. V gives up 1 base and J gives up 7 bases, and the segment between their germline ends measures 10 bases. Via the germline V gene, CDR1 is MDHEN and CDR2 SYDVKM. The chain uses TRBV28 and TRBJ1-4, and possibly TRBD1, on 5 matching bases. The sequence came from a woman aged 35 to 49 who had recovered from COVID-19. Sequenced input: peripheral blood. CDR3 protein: CASSLSGITEKLFF. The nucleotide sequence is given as TGTGCCAGCAGTTTATCAGGGATCACTGAAAAACTGTTTTTT.